This is a list of T cell receptor beta chains from one sample in a study of cytomegalovirus exposure and HLA in healthy donors. Some clones are missing from TCRdb's copy, which holds only in-frame ones; the method was immunoSEQ multiplex PCR. Here the sample spans some 160,000 clones, just over 75% being singletons. The specimen sequenced was PBMCs. The receptor source for this set is a man between 35 and 55 years old in good health and CMV-seronegative. CDR3s include the opening cysteine and the closing phenylalanine or tryptophan. The order of the fields is V gene, clone size, J gene, D gene, CDR3 DNA, CDR3 protein. The D gene is left open where the match is weak. The size entry is marked missing in some rows and otherwise reads once, few, many or a size class.

V: TRBV7-2; size: few; J: TRBJ2-7; D: .; DNA: TGTGCCAGCAGCTTCGGAGGGCGAAGGGAGCAGTACTTC; CDR3: CASSFGGRREQYF
V: TRBV28; size: .; J: TRBJ1-1; D: .; DNA: TGTGCCAGCAGTTTATACGGCCAGGGGAAGGAGAATGAAGCTTTCTTT; CDR3: CASSLYGQGKENEAFF
V: TRBV30; size: .; J: TRBJ2-3; D: .; DNA: TGTGCCTGGAGTGCGACTAGTTGGGGGACAGATACGCAGTATTTT; CDR3: CAWSATSWGTDTQYF
V: TRBV11-1; size: .; J: TRBJ2-6; D: .; DNA: TGTGCCAGCAGCTTTAGCAGCCACTCTGGGGCCAACGGCCTGACTTTC; CDR3: CASSFSSHSGANGLTF
V: TRBV21-1; size: .; J: TRBJ1-4; D: .; DNA: TGTGCCAAAACAGGAGCTAATGAAAAACTGTTTTTT; CDR3: CAKTGANEKLFF
V: TRBV27; size: .; J: TRBJ2-2; D: TRBD1; DNA: TGTGCCAGCAGTGTGGACAGGGCGCTCCCCGGGGAGCTGTTTTTT; CDR3: CASSVDRALPGELFF
V: TRBV4-1; size: .; J: TRBJ2-3; D: .; DNA: TGCGCCAGCAGCCAAGGGAATACGGGTTTCGACACAGATACGCAGTATTTT; CDR3: CASSQGNTGFDTDTQYF
V: TRBV10-1; size: .; J: TRBJ1-5; D: .; DNA: TGCGCCAGCAGTGACAGGGATCAGCCCCAGCATTTT; CDR3: CASSDRDQPQHF
V: TRBV5-1; size: .; J: TRBJ2-5; D: TRBD1; DNA: TGCGCCAGCAGCTTCGGACAGGGAGAGACCCAGTACTTC; CDR3: CASSFGQGETQYF
V: TRBV19; size: .; J: TRBJ1-2; D: TRBD1; DNA: TGTGCCAGTAGAAGGACAGGGGGATATGGCTACACCTTC; CDR3: CASRRTGGYGYTF
V: TRBV19; size: .; J: TRBJ2-4; D: TRBD1; DNA: TGTGCCAGTAGTCCCAGGGGGCAAAGGAACATTCAGTACTTC; CDR3: CASSPRGQRNIQYF
V: TRBV29-1; size: .; J: TRBJ1-5; D: TRBD1; DNA: TGCAGCTCCCCTTTAGTGGACAGGCCATATCAGCCCCAGCATTTT; CDR3: CSSPLVDRPYQPQHF
V: TRBV4-1; size: once; J: TRBJ2-2; D: TRBD2; DNA: TGCGCCAGCAGCAGCGGGGCAGGAGGTCGCACCGGGGAGCTGTTTTTT; CDR3: CASSSGAGGRTGELFF
V: TRBV5-1; size: .; J: TRBJ2-5; D: TRBD2; DNA: TGCGCCAGCAGCCTTGCCGGGACTAGCGGGTGGGGTGGCGTAGCTCACCAAGAGACCCAGTACTTC; CDR3: CASSLAGTSGWGGVAHQETQYF
V: TRBV9; size: .; J: TRBJ2-6; D: .; DNA: TGTGCCAGCAGCGTAGACCAGACCTCTGGGGCCAACGGCCTGACTTTC; CDR3: CASSVDQTSGANGLTF
V: TRBV2; size: once; J: TRBJ2-7; D: .; DNA: TGTGCCAGCAGATCCTTTACCTACGAGCAGTACTTC; CDR3: CASRSFTYEQYF
V: TRBV4-2; size: .; J: TRBJ2-1; D: TRBD2; DNA: TGTGCCAGCAGCCGGCTAGCGGACCCCTACAATGAGCAGTTCTTC; CDR3: CASSRLADPYNEQFF
V: TRBV27; size: .; J: TRBJ2-1; D: TRBD2; DNA: TGTGCCAGCAGTTTCGGGACTACTGATAATGAGCAGTTCTTC; CDR3: CASSFGTTDNEQFF
V: TRBV5-1; size: .; J: TRBJ1-1; D: .; DNA: TGCGCCAGCACCCAAACAGGGTCCGACACTGAAGCTTTCTTT; CDR3: CASTQTGSDTEAFF
V: TRBV21-1; size: .; J: TRBJ1-1; D: .; DNA: TGTGCCAGCGCACAGAAAGGAAAGGACAGGGCCCAATTTTTTAGGCGGAACACTGAAGCTTTCTTT; CDR3: CASAQKGKDRAQFFRRNTEAFF
V: TRBV10-3; size: few; J: TRBJ2-7; D: TRBD1; DNA: TGTGCCATCAGGACAGGGGGACTAAACTACGAGCAGTACTTC; CDR3: CAIRTGGLNYEQYF
V: TRBV6-5; size: .; J: TRBJ2-1; D: TRBD2; DNA: TGTGCCAGCCGCCCAAACGGACTAGCGGGAGATGAGCAGTTCTTC; CDR3: CASRPNGLAGDEQFF
V: TRBV11-2; size: .; J: TRBJ2-1; D: TRBD2; DNA: TGTGCCAGCAGGGGAGGGCGGGAGGCCGGTTACAATGAGCAGTTCTTC; CDR3: CASRGGREAGYNEQFF
V: TRBV5-4; size: .; J: TRBJ1-4; D: TRBD1; DNA: TGTGCCAGCAGCTTGGACAGGGGTGTCGAAAAACTGTTTTTT; CDR3: CASSLDRGVEKLFF
V: TRBV28; size: .; J: TRBJ2-7; D: .; DNA: TGTGCCAGCAGTTTCGGGGTCGTCTACGAGCAGTACTTC; CDR3: CASSFGVVYEQYF
V: TRBV29-1; size: .; J: TRBJ2-2; D: TRBD2; DNA: TGCAGCGTTGAAGAAAAGAAAGGGGGACTAGCGGGATGGTATGACACCGGGGAGCTGTTTTTT; CDR3: CSVEEKKGGLAGWYDTGELFF
V: TRBV29-1; size: .; J: TRBJ1-1; D: .; DNA: TGCAGGGGGTCGGGGGAGAGGAACACTGAAGCTTTCTTT; CDR3: CRGSGERNTEAFF
V: TRBV10-2; size: .; J: TRBJ1-2; D: .; DNA: TGCGCCAGCAGGGACTCTGTCGGGGAAAACTATGGCTACACCTTC; CDR3: CASRDSVGENYGYTF
V: TRBV4-1; size: .; J: TRBJ2-1; D: .; DNA: TGCGCCAGCAGCCAAGCGGCGGGGCAGGGAAGCCATGAGCAGTTCTTC; CDR3: CASSQAAGQGSHEQFF
V: TRBV9; size: .; J: TRBJ1-2; D: .; DNA: TGTGCCAGCAGCGTAGAGACAGCCGGCCTTCTATATGGCTACACCTTC; CDR3: CASSVETAGLLYGYTF
V: TRBV21-1; size: few; J: TRBJ1-1; D: .; DNA: TGTGCCAGCAGCAACGGTAGGGAGTGCACTGAAGCTTTCTTT; CDR3: CASSNGRECTEAFF
V: TRBV30; size: .; J: TRBJ2-1; D: TRBD1; DNA: TGTGCCTGGAGAGACAGGGAAGAGCAGTTCTTC; CDR3: CAWRDREEQFF
V: TRBV7-9; size: .; J: TRBJ2-2; D: TRBD2; DNA: TGTGCCAGCAGCCCTAGCGGGAGAGCGACCGGGGAGCTGTTTTTT; CDR3: CASSPSGRATGELFF
V: TRBV15; size: .; J: TRBJ1-1; D: TRBD1; DNA: TGTGCCACCAGCAGAGTTAGGACAGGGGATACTGAAGCTTTCTTT; CDR3: CATSRVRTGDTEAFF
V: TRBV6-1; size: .; J: TRBJ2-1; D: TRBD1; DNA: TGTGCCAGCAGTGTCACGGACAGGACCCACAATGAGCAGTTCTTC; CDR3: CASSVTDRTHNEQFF
V: TRBV4-1; size: .; J: TRBJ1-1; D: .; DNA: TGCGCCGTACGTTCAGGTACTGAAGCTTTCTTT; CDR3: CAVRSGTEAFF
V: TRBV30; size: .; J: TRBJ2-1; D: .; DNA: TGTGCCTGGAGTCCACCGGTCAATGAGCAGTTCTTC; CDR3: CAWSPPVNEQFF
V: TRBV6-1; size: .; J: TRBJ2-7; D: TRBD2; DNA: TGTGCCAGCAGTGTACCGACTAGCGGGAGGGATTCGTCTCCCTACGAGCAGTACTTC; CDR3: CASSVPTSGRDSSPYEQYF
V: TRBV19; size: .; J: TRBJ1-1; D: TRBD1; DNA: TGTGCCAGTAGGTCGCACAGGGGGTCCACTGAAGCTTTCTTT; CDR3: CASRSHRGSTEAFF
V: TRBV27; size: .; J: TRBJ1-4; D: .; DNA: TGTGCCAGTGCGAGGGGGGGGCAAGGTGAAAAACTGTTTTTT; CDR3: CASARGGQGEKLFF
V: TRBV28; size: .; J: TRBJ2-7; D: .; DNA: TGTGCCAGCAGTCCAGGGTTGATTTCCTACGAGCAGTACTTC; CDR3: CASSPGLISYEQYF
V: TRBV2; size: .; J: TRBJ2-7; D: TRBD2; DNA: TGTGCCAGCAGTGAAGGGGACTACTACGAGCAGTACTTC; CDR3: CASSEGDYYEQYF
V: TRBV18; size: .; J: TRBJ2-2; D: .; DNA: TGTGCCAGCTCACCCCAGGACGGGGAGCTGTTTTTT; CDR3: CASSPQDGELFF
V: TRBV25-1; size: .; J: TRBJ2-7; D: TRBD1; DNA: TGTGCCAGCATGGGACAGGCTTACGAGCAGTACTTC; CDR3: CASMGQAYEQYF
V: TRBV7-2; size: .; J: TRBJ2-7; D: TRBD1; DNA: TGTGCCAGCAGCTCGGACAGGAGCTACGAGCAGTACTTC; CDR3: CASSSDRSYEQYF
V: TRBV9; size: .; J: TRBJ2-1; D: .; DNA: TGTGCCTCGAGTGGCAATGAGCAGTTCTTC; CDR3: CASSGNEQFF
V: TRBV6-6; size: .; J: TRBJ2-5; D: .; DNA: TGTGCCAGCAGTTCTTCCGACCCCGGGGAGACCCAGTACTTC; CDR3: CASSSSDPGETQYF
V: TRBV14; size: .; J: TRBJ1-2; D: TRBD1; DNA: TGTGCCAGCAGCCCGGGACAGGGGTTATATGGCTACACCTTC; CDR3: CASSPGQGLYGYTF
V: TRBV30; size: .; J: TRBJ1-1; D: .; DNA: TGTGCCTGCGCCCAATCCGGGTGGGACACTGAAGCTTTCTTT; CDR3: CACAQSGWDTEAFF
V: TRBV5-6; size: .; J: TRBJ2-3; D: TRBD2; DNA: TGTGCCAGCAGCTGGGGGACTAGCGGGAGCGCAGATACGCAGTATTTT; CDR3: CASSWGTSGSADTQYF
V: TRBV6-1; size: few; J: TRBJ1-5; D: .; DNA: TGTGCCAGCAGTGCCCTTGTAATGCCCCAGCATTTT; CDR3: CASSALVMPQHF
V: TRBV7-2; size: .; J: TRBJ2-7; D: .; DNA: TGTGCCAGCAGCCTCTGGACAGACTCCTACGAGCAGTACTTC; CDR3: CASSLWTDSYEQYF